Sequencing of this TCR beta chain was carried out in a study of Ad26.COV2.S vaccination and SARS-CoV-2 variants. Study as a whole: Ad26.COV2.S was injected intramuscularly once or twice, 56 days apart.

V was pared by 5 bases and J by 1 base, with 5 bases of the junction left unmatched. The CDR3 length is 16 residues. CDR1 is SEHNR and CDR2 is FQNEAQ in the germline V gene (reference sequence). Treatment here: some 20 received Ad26.COV2.S at low or high dose, single or two shots; about 5 received placebo; per-sample allocation not given. On day 63 after the first injection, vaccine and placebo recipients gave samples. Note on this clone: Its antigen is not known.

Repertoires were generated with immunoSEQ multiplex PCR, while TCRdb's copy carries only in-frame clones and drops some. The sample comprises about 350,000 clones, about 85% of which are singletons, and 2.5% to 3.5% rests with the top ten. Points from the study as a whole: Vaccinees displayed broader spike-specific TCR repertoires than placebo recipients.

The sequence was obtained from a person between 18 and 60 years old who received the Ad26.COV2.S COVID-19 vaccine or a placebo. The sequences come from peripheral blood, collected in a trial of Ad26.COV2.S vaccine versus placebo. The V gene is TRBV7-9, the J gene TRBJ1-1, with TRBD1 identical over 12 bases. CDR3 protein: CASSIGTGGGNTEAFF. In DNA, the CDR3 is TGTGCCAGCAGCATAGGGACAGGGGGCGGGAACACTGAAGCTTTCTTT.